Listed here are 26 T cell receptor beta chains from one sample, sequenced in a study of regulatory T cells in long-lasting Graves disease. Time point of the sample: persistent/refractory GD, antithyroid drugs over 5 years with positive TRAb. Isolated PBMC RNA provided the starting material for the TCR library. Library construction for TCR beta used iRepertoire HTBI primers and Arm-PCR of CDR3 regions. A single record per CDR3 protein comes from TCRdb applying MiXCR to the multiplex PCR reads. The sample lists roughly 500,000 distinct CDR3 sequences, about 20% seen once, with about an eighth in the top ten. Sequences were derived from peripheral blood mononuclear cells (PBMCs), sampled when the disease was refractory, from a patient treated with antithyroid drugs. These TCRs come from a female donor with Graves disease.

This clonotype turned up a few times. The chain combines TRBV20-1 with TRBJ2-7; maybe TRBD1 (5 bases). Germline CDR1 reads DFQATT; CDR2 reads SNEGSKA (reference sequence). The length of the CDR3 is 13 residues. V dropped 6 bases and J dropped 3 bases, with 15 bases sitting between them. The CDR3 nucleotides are TGCAGTGCCTCCCAGGACACATTCTACGAGCAGTACTTC. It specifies CSASQDTFYEQYF.

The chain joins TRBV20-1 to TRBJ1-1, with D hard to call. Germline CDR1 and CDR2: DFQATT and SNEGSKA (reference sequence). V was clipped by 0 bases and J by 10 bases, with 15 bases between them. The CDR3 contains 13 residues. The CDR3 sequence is CSARDRTPRGAFF. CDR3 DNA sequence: TGCAGTGCTAGAGACCGAACCCCCCGGGGAGCTTTCTTT.

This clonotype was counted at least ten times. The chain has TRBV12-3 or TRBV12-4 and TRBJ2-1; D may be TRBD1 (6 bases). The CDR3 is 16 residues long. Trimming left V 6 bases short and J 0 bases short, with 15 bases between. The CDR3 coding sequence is TGTGCCAGCAGACGGGGAACAGGGATCTCCTACAATGAGCAGTTCTTC. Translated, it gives CASRRGTGISYNEQFF.

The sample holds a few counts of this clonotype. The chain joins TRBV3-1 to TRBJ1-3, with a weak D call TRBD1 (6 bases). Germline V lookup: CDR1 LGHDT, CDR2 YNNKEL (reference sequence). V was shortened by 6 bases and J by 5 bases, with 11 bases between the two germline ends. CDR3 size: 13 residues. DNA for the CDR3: TGTGCCAGCAGTCGGACAGATCGAAACACCATATATTTT. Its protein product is CASSRTDRNTIYF.

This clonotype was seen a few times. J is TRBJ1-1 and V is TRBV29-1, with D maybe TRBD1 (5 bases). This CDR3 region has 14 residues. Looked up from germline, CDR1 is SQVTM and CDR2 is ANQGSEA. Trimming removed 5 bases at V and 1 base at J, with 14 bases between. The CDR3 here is CSVIKGLPNTEAFF. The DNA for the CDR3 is TGCAGCGTTATCAAGGGGCTCCCGAACACTGAAGCTTTCTTT.

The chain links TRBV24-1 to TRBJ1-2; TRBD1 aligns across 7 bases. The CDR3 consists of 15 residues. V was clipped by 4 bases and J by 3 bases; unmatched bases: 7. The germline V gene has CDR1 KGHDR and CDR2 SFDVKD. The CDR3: CATSDRGTDDYGYTF. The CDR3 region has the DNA TGTGCCACCAGTGACCGAGGGACAGACGACTATGGCTACACCTTC.

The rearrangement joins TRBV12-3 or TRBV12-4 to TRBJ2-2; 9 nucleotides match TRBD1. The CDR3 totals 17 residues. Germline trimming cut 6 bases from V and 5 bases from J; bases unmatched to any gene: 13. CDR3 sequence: CASRSPGTGLNTGELFF. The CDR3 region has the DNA TGTGCCAGCAGGAGCCCCGGGACAGGGTTAAATACCGGGGAGCTGTTTTTT.

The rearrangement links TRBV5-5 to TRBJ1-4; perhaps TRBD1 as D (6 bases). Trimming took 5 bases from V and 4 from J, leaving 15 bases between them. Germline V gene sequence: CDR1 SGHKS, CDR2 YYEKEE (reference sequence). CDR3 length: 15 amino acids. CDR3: CASRSTGSGNEKLFF. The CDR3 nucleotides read TGTGCCAGCAGGTCTACAGGGTCCGGTAATGAAAAACTGTTTTTT.

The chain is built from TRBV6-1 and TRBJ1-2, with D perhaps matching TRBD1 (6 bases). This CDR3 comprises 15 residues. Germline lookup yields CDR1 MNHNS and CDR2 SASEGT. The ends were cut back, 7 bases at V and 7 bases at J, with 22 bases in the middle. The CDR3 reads CASKVPGQRSSGYTF. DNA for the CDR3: TGTGCCAGCAAAGTACCGGGACAACGGTCGAGTGGCTACACCTTC.

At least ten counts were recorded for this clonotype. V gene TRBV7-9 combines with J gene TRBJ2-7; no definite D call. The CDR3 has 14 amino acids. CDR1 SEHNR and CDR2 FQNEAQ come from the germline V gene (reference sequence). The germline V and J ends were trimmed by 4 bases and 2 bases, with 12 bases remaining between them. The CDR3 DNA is TGTGCCAGCAGCTCTCAGAGCACCGCCTACGAGCAGTACTTC. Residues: CASSSQSTAYEQYF. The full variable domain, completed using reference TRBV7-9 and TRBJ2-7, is DTGVSQNPRHKITKRGQNVTFRCDPISEHNRLYWYRQTLGQGPEFLTYFQNEAQLEKSRLLSDRFSAERPKGSFSTLEIQRTEQGDSAMYLCASSSQSTAYEQYFGPGTRLTVT.

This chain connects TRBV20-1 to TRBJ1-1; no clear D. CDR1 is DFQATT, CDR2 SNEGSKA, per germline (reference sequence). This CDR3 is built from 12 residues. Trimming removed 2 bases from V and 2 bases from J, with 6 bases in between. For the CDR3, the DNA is TGCAGTGCTAGAATTAGCAACACTGAAGCTTTCTTT. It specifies CSARISNTEAFF.

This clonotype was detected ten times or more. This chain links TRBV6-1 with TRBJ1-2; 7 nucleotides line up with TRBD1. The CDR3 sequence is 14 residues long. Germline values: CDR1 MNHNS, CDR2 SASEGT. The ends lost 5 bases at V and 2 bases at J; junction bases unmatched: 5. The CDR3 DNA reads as TGTGCCAGCAGTACCGACAGGGAGAACTATGGCTACACCTTC. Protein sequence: CASSTDRENYGYTF.

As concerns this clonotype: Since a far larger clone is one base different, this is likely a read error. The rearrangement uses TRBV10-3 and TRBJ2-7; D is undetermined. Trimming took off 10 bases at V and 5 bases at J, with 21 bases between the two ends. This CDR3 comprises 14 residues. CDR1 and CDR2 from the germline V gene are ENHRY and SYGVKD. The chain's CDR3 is CASLPGLNLNEQYF. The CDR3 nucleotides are TGTGCCAGCCTCCCCGGGCTGAATCTTAACGAGCAGTACTTC.

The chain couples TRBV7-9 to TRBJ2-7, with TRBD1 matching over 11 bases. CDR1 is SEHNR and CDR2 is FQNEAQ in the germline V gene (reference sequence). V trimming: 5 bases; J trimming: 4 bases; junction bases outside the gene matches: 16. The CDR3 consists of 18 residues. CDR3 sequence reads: CASSQTSRPGQGVYEQYF. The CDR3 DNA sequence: TGTGCCAGCAGCCAAACGTCCCGACCGGGACAGGGGGTTTACGAGCAGTACTTC.

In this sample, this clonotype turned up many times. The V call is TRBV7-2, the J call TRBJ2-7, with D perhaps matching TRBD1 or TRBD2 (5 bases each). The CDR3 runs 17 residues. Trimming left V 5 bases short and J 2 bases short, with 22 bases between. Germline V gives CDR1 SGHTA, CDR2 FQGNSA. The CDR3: CASSPHPPGQQTYEQYF. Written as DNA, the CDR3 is TGTGCCAGCAGCCCCCATCCCCCGGGGCAACAAACCTACGAGCAGTACTTC.

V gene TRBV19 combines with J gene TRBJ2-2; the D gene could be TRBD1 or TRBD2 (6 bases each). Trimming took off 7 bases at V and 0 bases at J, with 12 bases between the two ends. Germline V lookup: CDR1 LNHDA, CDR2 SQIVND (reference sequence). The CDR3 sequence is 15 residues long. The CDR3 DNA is TGTGCCAGTATGGGGGGCTTCGCGAACACCGGGGAGCTGTTTTTT. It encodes CASMGGFANTGELFF.

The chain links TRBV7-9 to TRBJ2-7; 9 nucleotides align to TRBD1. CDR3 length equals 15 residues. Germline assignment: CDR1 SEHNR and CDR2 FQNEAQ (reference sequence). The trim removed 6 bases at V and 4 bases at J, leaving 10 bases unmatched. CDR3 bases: TGTGCCAGCAGGCGAGTACAGGGGGCGCGGTACGAGCAGTACTTC. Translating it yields CASRRVQGARYEQYF.

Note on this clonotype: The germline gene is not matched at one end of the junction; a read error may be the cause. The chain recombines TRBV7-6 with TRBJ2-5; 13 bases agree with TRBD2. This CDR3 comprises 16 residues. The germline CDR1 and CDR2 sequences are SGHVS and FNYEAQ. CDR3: CASSLGLAGDHLTQYF. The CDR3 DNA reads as TGTGCCAGCAGTTTAGGACTAGCGGGAGACCATTTAACCCAGTACTTC.

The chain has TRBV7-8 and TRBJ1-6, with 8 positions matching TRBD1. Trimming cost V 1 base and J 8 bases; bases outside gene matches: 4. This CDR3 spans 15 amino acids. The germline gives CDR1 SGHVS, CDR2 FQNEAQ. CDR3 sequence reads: CASSLDARGHSPLHF. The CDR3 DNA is TGTGCCAGCAGCTTAGACGCCAGGGGGCATTCACCCCTCCACTTT.

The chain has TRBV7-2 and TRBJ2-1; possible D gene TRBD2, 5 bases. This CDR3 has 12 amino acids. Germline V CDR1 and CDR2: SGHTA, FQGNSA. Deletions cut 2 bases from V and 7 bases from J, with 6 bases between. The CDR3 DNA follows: TGTGCCAGCAGCTTAATAGCGAATGAGCAGTTCTTC. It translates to CASSLIANEQFF.

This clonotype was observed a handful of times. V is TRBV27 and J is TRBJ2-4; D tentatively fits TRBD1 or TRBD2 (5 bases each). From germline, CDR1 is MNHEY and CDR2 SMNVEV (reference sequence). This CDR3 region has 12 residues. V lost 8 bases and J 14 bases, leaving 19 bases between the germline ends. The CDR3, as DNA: TGTGCCAGCGCCGGGACGACGTCTCTTGAGTACTTC. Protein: CASAGTTSLEYF.

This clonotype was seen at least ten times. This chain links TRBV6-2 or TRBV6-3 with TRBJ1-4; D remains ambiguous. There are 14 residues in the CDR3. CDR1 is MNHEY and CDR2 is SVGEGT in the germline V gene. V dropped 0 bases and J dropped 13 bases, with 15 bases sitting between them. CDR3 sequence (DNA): TGTGCCAGCAGTTACTCGGGCACCCCTATGAGACTGTTTTTT. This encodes CASSYSGTPMRLFF.

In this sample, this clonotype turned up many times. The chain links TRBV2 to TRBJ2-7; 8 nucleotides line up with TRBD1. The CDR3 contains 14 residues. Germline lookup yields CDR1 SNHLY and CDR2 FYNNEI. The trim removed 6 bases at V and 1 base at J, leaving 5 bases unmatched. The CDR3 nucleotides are TGTGCCAGCAGGAACGGACAGGGATCCTACGAGCAGTACTTC. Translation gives CASRNGQGSYEQYF.

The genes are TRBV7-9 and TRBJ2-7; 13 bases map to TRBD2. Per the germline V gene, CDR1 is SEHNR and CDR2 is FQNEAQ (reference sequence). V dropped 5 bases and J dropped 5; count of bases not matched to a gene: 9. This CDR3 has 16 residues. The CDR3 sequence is CASSPLAGGPKNEQYF. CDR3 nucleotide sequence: TGTGCCAGCAGCCCACTAGCGGGAGGGCCAAAGAACGAGCAGTACTTC. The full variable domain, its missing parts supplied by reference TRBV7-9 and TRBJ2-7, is DTGVSQNPRHKITKRGQNVTFRCDPISEHNRLYWYRQTLGQGPEFLTYFQNEAQLEKSRLLSDRFSAERPKGSFSTLEIQRTEQGDSAMYLCASSPLAGGPKNEQYFGPGTRLTVT.

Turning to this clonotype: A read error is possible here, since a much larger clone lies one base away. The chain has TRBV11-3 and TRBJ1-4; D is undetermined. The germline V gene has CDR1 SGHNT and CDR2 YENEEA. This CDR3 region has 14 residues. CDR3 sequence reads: CASRDQRRDENLFF. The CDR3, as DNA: TGTGCCAGCAGGGATCAGAGAAGAGATGAAAACCTGTTTTTT.

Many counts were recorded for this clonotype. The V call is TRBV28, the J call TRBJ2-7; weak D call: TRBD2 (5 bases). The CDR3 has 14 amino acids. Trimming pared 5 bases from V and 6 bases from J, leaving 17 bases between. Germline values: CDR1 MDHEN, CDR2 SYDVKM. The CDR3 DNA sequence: TGTGCCAGCAGTCGGGGTGATGGGCGGTTCGAGCAGTACTTC. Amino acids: CASSRGDGRFEQYF.